The clone carrying this TCR beta chain has a single count. The sample carries other DNA sequences with the same CDR3. These data come from a study of blood T cell repertoires in COVID-19. Turning to the study itself: Sites across the United States, Italy and Spain contributed samples from acute and convalescent COVID-19. PBMCs, B-cell-depleted T cells, or T cells provided the cDNA or gDNA that made up the material.

Per the authors' pipeline: The authors estimated nucleated cell counts from reference gene primer amplification. Here immunoSEQ multiplex PCR was the method, and the copy in TCRdb shows in-frame clones only, minus some. The DNA was the basis for D and trimming; V, J and clone size are from that table. The table includes 130,000 or so clones, about 83% detected once. The sequence was collected from a man in his forties or fifties with acute or convalescent COVID-19. Sequenced material: peripheral blood.

The CDR3: CASSLDPGSDTQYF. DNA for the CDR3: TGCGCCAGCAGCTTGGACCCCGGTTCCGATACGCAGTATTTT. The gene calls are TRBV5-1 and TRBJ2-3; D unresolved. V gave up 0 bases and J gave up 6 bases, with 11 bases separating them. The CDR3 length is 14 residues. Germline CDR1 and CDR2: SGHRS and YFSETQ. Combining the CDR3 with reference TRBV5-1 and TRBJ2-3 gives the whole variable domain KAGVTQTPRYLIKTRGQQVTLSCSPISGHRSVSWYQQTPGQGLQFLFEYFSETQRNKGNFPGRFSGRQFSNSRSEMNVSTLELGDSALYLCASSLDPGSDTQYFGPGTRLTVL.